The T cell receptor (beta chain) described here comes from a study of blood T cell repertoires in COVID-19. The overall study: Acute and convalescent COVID-19 samples came from the United States, Italy and Spain.

The CDR3 is 16 residues long. CDR1 SGHRS and CDR2 YFSETQ come from the germline V gene. V lost 4 bases and J 0 bases, leaving 17 bases between the germline ends. Study members were between about 18 and 89 years old and lived in approximately 25 US regions. Clinical history reported by participants formed the basis on which cohorts were assigned. Original handling: Cell counts per sample came from amplifying reference gene primers. Using immunoSEQ multiplex PCR, the repertoire was profiled, and TCRdb retains in-frame clones only, with some absent. V and J calls and clone size are copied from that table; D and trimming were computed from the DNA. The sample lists fewer than 350,000 clones; around 90% were seen once.

The V gene is TRBV5-1, the J gene TRBJ2-7, with D possibly matching TRBD1 (6 bases). The clonotype comes from a man in his sixties who had recovered from COVID-19. The sequenced sample was PBMCs or T cells enriched from blood (not recorded which). Here the CDR3 reads CASSPGQLMSSYEQYF. Here the CDR3 DNA reads TGCGCCAGCAGCCCCGGACAGTTAATGAGCTCCTACGAGCAGTACTTC.